This T cell receptor (beta chain) was observed in a study of blood T cell repertoires in COVID-19. The CDR3 is made up of 14 amino acids. Trimming removed 5 bases at V and 2 bases at J, with 10 bases between. Germline V gene sequence: CDR1 SGHAT, CDR2 FQNNGV. The table came from immunoSEQ multiplex PCR; TCRdb's copy has only in-frame clones and leaves some out. Of about 97,000 clones listed, about nine tenths are singletons. Sequencing was done on a sample of peripheral blood. The origin of this receptor is a man younger than 35 with acute or convalescent COVID-19. This chain links TRBV11-2 with TRBJ1-5; D call uncertain. For the CDR3, the DNA is TGTGCCAGCAGCCCGATCGGGGGCAATCAGCCCCAGCATTTT. Its translation is CASSPIGGNQPQHF.